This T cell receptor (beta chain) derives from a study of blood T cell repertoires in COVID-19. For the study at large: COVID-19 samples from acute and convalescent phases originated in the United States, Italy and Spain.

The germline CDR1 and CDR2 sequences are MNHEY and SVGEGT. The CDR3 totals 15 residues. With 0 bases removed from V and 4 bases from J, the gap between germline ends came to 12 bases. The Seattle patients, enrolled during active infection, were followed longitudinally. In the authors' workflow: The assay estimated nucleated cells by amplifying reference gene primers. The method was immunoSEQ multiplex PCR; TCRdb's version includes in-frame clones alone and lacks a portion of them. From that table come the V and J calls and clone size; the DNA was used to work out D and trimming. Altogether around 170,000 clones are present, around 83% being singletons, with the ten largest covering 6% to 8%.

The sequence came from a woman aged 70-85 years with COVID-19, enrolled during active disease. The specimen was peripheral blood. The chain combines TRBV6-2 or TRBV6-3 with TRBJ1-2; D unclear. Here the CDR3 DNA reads TGTGCCAGCAGTTACTCCTCTGGCGGATCCTATGGCTACACCTTC. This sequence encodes CASSYSSGGSYGYTF.